The T cell receptor beta chain described here comes from a study of T cell responses to AZD1222 COVID-19 vaccine. Study findings and constraints: Dominant at 160-218 and 743-854, vaccine-associated CD4 TCRs also spanned spike.

Profiled with immunoSEQ multiplex PCR; TCRdb holds only in-frame clones, not every one. The sample carries 95,000 to 150,000 clones, roughly 90% recorded once. About this clone itself: As yet, its antigen is unknown.

Trimming removed 8 bases at V and 2 bases at J, with 13 bases between. The CDR3 loop spans 15 amino acids. Germline loops: CDR1 MNHEY, CDR2 SVGAGI. This specimen consisted of peripheral blood, obtained on day 0 of AZD1222 vaccination. The TCR sequence derives from an adult in good health. The chain carries TRBV6-5 and TRBJ2-6, with D tentatively TRBD2 (5 bases). CDR3 protein: CASGRARAGANVLTF. The CDR3 nucleotides read TGTGCCAGCGGGCGGGCGAGGGCTGGGGCCAACGTCCTGACTTTC.